This T cell receptor beta chain was obtained from a study of blood T cell repertoires in COVID-19. Study as a whole: PBMCs, B-cell-depleted T cells, or T cells provided the cDNA or gDNA that made up the material.

The CDR3 loop spans 15 amino acids. V trimming: 0 bases; J trimming: 3 bases; junction bases outside the gene matches: 5. Looked up from germline, CDR1 is SGHNT and CDR2 is YYREEE (reference sequence). Assay: immunoSEQ multiplex PCR; the TCRdb copy retains only in-frame clones and omits some. Of about 150,000 clones in the sample, approximately 90% were seen once. The sample comprised peripheral blood. The receptor was isolated from a woman aged 40 to 50 with acute or convalescent COVID-19. V and J are TRBV5-4 and TRBJ2-7; 8 bases match TRBD1. Here the CDR3 reads CASSLGTGLYYEQYF. As DNA, the CDR3 is TGTGCCAGCAGCTTGGGGACAGGGCTCTACTACGAGCAGTACTTC.